These T cell receptor beta chains were read from a single sample in a study of T cells after yellow fever vaccination. TCRdb ran MiXCR on the 5' RACE reads and lists one entry per CDR3 protein. The sample yields about 400,000 distinct CDR3 sequences, more than 5.5% seen once. Sequencing was performed on PBMCs, taken 5 days after the yellow fever booster vaccination. These receptors originate from a man aged 30 to 45 who received the YFV17D yellow fever vaccine. CDR3s include the opening cysteine and the closing phenylalanine or tryptophan. The order of the fields is clone size, J gene, D gene, V gene, CDR3 DNA, CDR3 protein. A D gene is named only where the DNA matches it firmly. Some rows have no size entry. The others give once, few or many, or a class for an expanded clone.

>NA|TRBJ2-1|TRBD2|TRBV20-1
TGCAGTGCAACCGGGACTAGCGGGAGGGACTCGCTTGAGCAGTTCTTC
CSATGTSGRDSLEQFF
>NA|TRBJ1-1|TRBD1|TRBV11-2
TGTGCCAGCTGCCGGGACAGGGGGTACTTCACTGAAGCTTTCTTT
CASCRDRGYFTEAFF
>NA|TRBJ1-5|NA|TRBV12-3/TRBV12-4
TGTGCCAGCACCTCCCTTAGGCGGAATCAGCCCCAGCATTTT
CASTSLRRNQPQHF
>NA|TRBJ1-1|NA|TRBV12-3/TRBV12-4
TGTGCCAGCACCCTTAGTCGGGTGATGAACACTGAAGCTTTCTTT
CASTLSRVMNTEAFF
>NA|TRBJ2-7|TRBD2|TRBV28
TGTGCCAGCAGTTTTTCGGGACTAGCGGGAGAATACGAGCAGTACTTC
CASSFSGLAGEYEQYF
>NA|TRBJ2-3|TRBD2|TRBV20-1
TGCAGTGCTAGAGAAGGACTTAGCGGGAGTAGGTATTTT
CSAREGLSGSRYF
>few|TRBJ2-1|NA|TRBV27
TGTGCCAGCAGTTTAACGCTTTACAATGAGCAGTTCTTC
CASSLTLYNEQFF
>NA|TRBJ2-3|NA|TRBV20-1
TGCAGTGCCCAGGACTCTCTGAGGGGAGATACGCAGTATTTT
CSAQDSLRGDTQYF
>many|TRBJ1-3|NA|TRBV20-1
TGCAGTGCTAGAGATGGGGGAGGTGGTGGAAACACCATATATTTT
CSARDGGGGGNTIYF
>few|TRBJ2-5|NA|TRBV12-3/TRBV12-4
TGTGCCAGCAGTAGGACACGGGGGACCCAGTACTTC
CASSRTRGTQYF
>many|TRBJ1-2|TRBD1|TRBV20-1
TGCAGTGCAAAAACAGGGGGTGTGCGAGGCTACACCTTC
CSAKTGGVRGYTF
>NA|TRBJ2-4|NA|TRBV5-6
TGTGCCAGCGGCCCCCCGATGCTCTGCTGGAAATACTTC
CASGPPMLCWKYF
>NA|TRBJ1-2|NA|TRBV2
TGTGCCAGCACACGTGGCTACACCTTC
CASTRGYTF
>few|TRBJ2-1|TRBD2|TRBV19
TGTGCCAGTAGTATGAGGGTGGGAGGGATCGGGAATGAGCAGTTCTTC
CASSMRVGGIGNEQFF
>few|TRBJ2-3|TRBD2|TRBV7-2
TGTGCCAGCAGCTTAGGGCTAGCGGGAGGTTACACAGATACGCAGTATTTT
CASSLGLAGGYTDTQYF
>few|TRBJ2-3|TRBD2|TRBV24-1
TGTGCCACATCACCGGGACTAGCGGGAGAGGGGACAGATACGCAGTATTTT
CATSPGLAGEGTDTQYF
>NA|TRBJ1-5|NA|TRBV7-9
TGTGCCAGCAGCTTCGACAATAGCAATCAGCCCCAGCATTTT
CASSFDNSNQPQHF
>NA|TRBJ2-1|NA|TRBV20-1
TGCAGTGCTACAGCGGTAGGGGTTTCTTCCTACAATGAGCAGTTCTTC
CSATAVGVSSYNEQFF
>many|TRBJ2-5|TRBD2|TRBV20-1
TGCAGTGCCCCCAGGGGAGCGGGAGTACGTGAGACCCAGTACTTC
CSAPRGAGVRETQYF
>few|TRBJ2-3|NA|TRBV3-1
TGTGCCAGCAGCCAAGGGGTCGGTAGCCTTGTTACGCAGTATTTT
CASSQGVGSLVTQYF
>few|TRBJ2-1|TRBD2|TRBV11-2
TGTGCCAGCAGCCGTAGCGGGAGTGGTAATGAGCAGTTCTTC
CASSRSGSGNEQFF
>many|TRBJ2-3|TRBD2|TRBV7-2
TGTGCCAGCAGCCCCGGCGGGGGTACGCAGTATTTT
CASSPGGGTQYF
>many|TRBJ2-1|TRBD2|TRBV6-4
TGTGCCAGCAGTCTTAGCGGGAGCGGTGAGCAGTTCTTC
CASSLSGSGEQFF
>many|TRBJ2-7|TRBD1|TRBV20-1
TGCAGTGCTAGAGATATGGACAGGGCCACCTACGAGCAGTACTTC
CSARDMDRATYEQYF
>many|TRBJ2-1|NA|TRBV5-5
TGTGCCAGCAGCTCTTTTCAGACCGGACCAATACTCAATGAGCAGTTCTTC
CASSSFQTGPILNEQFF
>NA|TRBJ2-7|NA|TRBV9
TGTGCCAGCAGCGTAGAGGGTTCCGAGCAGTACTTC
CASSVEGSEQYF
>NA|TRBJ2-1|TRBD1|TRBV30
TGTGCCAGCAACAGGGGTTACGATGAGCAGTTCTTC
CASNRGYDEQFF
>NA|TRBJ2-2|TRBD2|TRBV2
TGTGCCACTGCTTGGACTAGCAGCGCCGGGGAGCTGTTTTTT
CATAWTSSAGELFF
>NA|TRBJ2-1|NA|TRBV7-8
TGTGCCAGCAGCAGATTTGCGGGATACGCTGAGGGTGAGCAGTTCTTC
CASSRFAGYAEGEQFF
>few|TRBJ2-2|NA|TRBV4-1
TGCGCCAGCAGCCAATTGGGGCATGACGGGGAGCTGTTTTTT
CASSQLGHDGELFF
>many|TRBJ2-1|NA|TRBV3-1
TGTGCCAGCAGCCAAGATCCGACAGGGACCCTAGCGGGCTCCTACAATGAGCAGTTCTTC
CASSQDPTGTLAGSYNEQFF
>NA|TRBJ2-7|TRBD2|TRBV14
TGTGCCAGCAGCCCGAGACTAGCGCCTTACGAGCAGTACTTC
CASSPRLAPYEQYF
>many|TRBJ2-7|TRBD1|TRBV10-3
TGTGCCATCAGTGAGGAAAGGACAGGGGGAAATGAACAGTACTTC
CAISEERTGGNEQYF
>NA|TRBJ2-7|NA|TRBV6-2/TRBV6-3
TGTGCCAGCAGTTACTGGAGCGGTAGCTCCTACGAGCAGTACTTC
CASSYWSGSSYEQYF
>many|TRBJ2-3|NA|TRBV6-5
TGTGCCAGCAGTTCAGGACCCCCCACAGATACGCAGTATTTT
CASSSGPPTDTQYF
>NA|TRBJ2-4|NA|TRBV20-1
TGCAGTACTCGCCCGCCAAGAGCCAAAAACATTCAGTACTTC
CSTRPPRAKNIQYF
>NA|TRBJ2-1|NA|TRBV12-3/TRBV12-4
TGTGCCAGCACCCGGGACTCCAGGAATGAGCAGTTCTTC
CASTRDSRNEQFF
>NA|TRBJ1-1|NA|TRBV7-9
TGTGCCAGCAGCTATCGGACGGCCTCGAACACTGAAGCTTTCTTT
CASSYRTASNTEAFF
>few|TRBJ1-2|TRBD1|TRBV7-9
TGTGCCAGCAGCTACCAAGGGACAGGGCATAATGGCTACACCTTC
CASSYQGTGHNGYTF
>NA|TRBJ2-5|NA|TRBV9
TGTGCCAGCAGCCGTTGGACGCGAGAGACCCAGTACTTC
CASSRWTRETQYF
>many|TRBJ2-7|TRBD2|TRBV20-1
TGCAGTGCCTCCGGGGCGGGAGTTTGGTACGAGCAGTACTTC
CSASGAGVWYEQYF
>many|TRBJ2-1|NA|TRBV5-6
TGTGCCAGCCAAATAACAGGGACCCACAATGAGCAGTTCTTC
CASQITGTHNEQFF
>few|TRBJ2-3|NA|TRBV23-1
TGCGCCAGCAGTCAATCGCTCAGGGAGGGCACAGATACGCAGTATTTT
CASSQSLREGTDTQYF
>many|TRBJ2-2|NA|TRBV20-1
TGCAGTGCTAGAAATTCTAGGGCATTCGCGAACACCGGGGAGCTGTTTTTT
CSARNSRAFANTGELFF
>NA|TRBJ2-7|NA|TRBV6-1
TGTGCCAGCACCCCCTACCGCTCGGGTTCCAACGAGCAGTACTTC
CASTPYRSGSNEQYF
>many|TRBJ1-1|NA|TRBV18
TGTGCCAGCTTCCCCACACGGGGGAACACTGAAGCTTTCTTT
CASFPTRGNTEAFF
>many|TRBJ2-5|TRBD2|TRBV7-2
TGTGCCAGCAGCTCCTCTTGGACGGCGGGAGGCCGGGAGACCCAGTACTTC
CASSSSWTAGGRETQYF
>many|TRBJ1-2|TRBD1|TRBV20-1
TGCAGTGCTCCGACAGGGGGGGACTATGGCTACACCTTC
CSAPTGGDYGYTF
>NA|TRBJ2-1|NA|TRBV6-5
TGTGCCAGCAGTTACTCAACTAGTTCTTCAAATGAGCAGTTCTTC
CASSYSTSSSNEQFF
>few|TRBJ2-1|TRBD2|TRBV5-4
TGTGCCAGCAGCGATGAAGATCCGACTAGCGGATCCTACAATGAGCAGTTCTTC
CASSDEDPTSGSYNEQFF
>NA|TRBJ2-7|TRBD1|TRBV5-4
TGTGCCAGCAGCCGAGAAGGACAGGGCGGGGACTACGAGCAGTACTTC
CASSREGQGGDYEQYF
>few|TRBJ2-2|TRBD2|TRBV2
TGTGCCAGCAGTTTTAGGACTAGCGGGATCGCCGGGGAGCTGTTTTTT
CASSFRTSGIAGELFF
>few|TRBJ2-1|TRBD2|TRBV5-1
TGCGCCAGCAGCTTGGCCAGGACTAGCGGTATCTACTCCTACAATGAGCAGTTCTTC
CASSLARTSGIYSYNEQFF
>many|TRBJ1-3|NA|TRBV6-1
TGTGCCAGCAGTGAATGGTTCGGTGGAAACACCATATATTTT
CASSEWFGGNTIYF